This TCR beta chain was observed in a study of blood T cell repertoires in COVID-19. Per the authors' pipeline: Scientists estimated how many nucleated cells there were by amplifying reference gene primers. Method: immunoSEQ multiplex PCR; TCRdb's copy keeps in-frame clones and lacks some. The DNA gave D and trimming, while V, J and clone size come from that table. The table includes 210,000 or so clones, 70% to 85% detected once. The sequenced sample was peripheral blood. The clonotype was recovered from a man in his fifties or sixties who had recovered from COVID-19.

CDR3 sequence reads: CASSSGTGIIGEQFF. In nucleotides, the CDR3 is TGTGCCAGCAGCTCCGGGACAGGGATTATCGGTGAGCAGTTCTTC. The rearrangement joins TRBV6-2 or TRBV6-3 to TRBJ2-1; 9 bases align to TRBD1. The V gene's germline CDR1 is MNHEY and CDR2 SVGEGT. The length of the CDR3 is 15 residues. V shed 6 bases, J shed 9 bases, and the junction held 12 bases outside the gene matches.